The 10 T cell receptor beta chains below come from one sample, sequenced in a study of PD-1 blockade in classical Hodgkin lymphoma. Exposure to brentuximab vedotin varied, and each patient had relapsed following autologous stem cell transplantation. Some clones are missing from TCRdb's copy, which holds only in-frame ones; the method was immunoSEQ multiplex PCR. Here the sample spans some 25,000 clones, 82% being singletons. The sample in question was peripheral blood mononuclear cells (PBMCs), obtained before the second cycle of nivolumab. The receptors shown here come from a human donor with classical Hodgkin lymphoma.

V is TRBV11-3 and J is TRBJ2-1; D call uncertain. Germline assignment: CDR1 SGHNT and CDR2 YENEEA. With 3 bases removed from V and 6 bases from J, the gap between germline ends came to 6 bases. This CDR3 comprises 12 residues. The CDR3 spells CASSLTSNEQFF. In DNA form, the CDR3 reads TGTGCCAGCAGCTTGACATCCAATGAGCAGTTCTTC.

The V gene is TRBV29-1, the J gene TRBJ2-5; 14 bases line up with TRBD2. The CDR3 covers 17 residues. The V gene's germline CDR1 is SQVTM and CDR2 ANQGSEA. Trimming removed 6 bases from V and 2 bases from J; junction bases left unmatched: 11. CDR3 amino acids: CSVKGLAGARGQETQYF. CDR3 sequence (DNA): TGCAGCGTGAAGGGACTAGCGGGGGCAAGGGGGCAAGAGACCCAGTACTTC.

The chain carries TRBV19 and TRBJ1-3; no clear D gene. Germline V gene sequence: CDR1 LNHDA, CDR2 SQIVND (reference sequence). V dropped 4 bases and J dropped 0 bases, with 19 bases sitting between them. This CDR3 has 18 amino acids. The DNA for the CDR3 is TGTGCCAGTAGTAGGGGTTCCTTACACCGAAGCTCTGGAAACACCATATATTTT. Its protein is CASSRGSLHRSSGNTIYF.

V and J are TRBV19 and TRBJ2-1; TRBD2 matches at 7 bases. CDR1 is LNHDA, CDR2 SQIVND, per germline (reference sequence). V gave up 9 bases and J gave up 2 bases; unmatched junction bases: 16. This CDR3 spans 17 amino acids. CDR3: CASWGGQDEGPYNEQFF. In DNA, the CDR3 is TGTGCCAGCTGGGGAGGGCAGGACGAAGGTCCCTACAATGAGCAGTTCTTC.

The rearrangement joins TRBV6-1 to TRBJ1-1; tentative D call: TRBD1 (6 bases). Trimming pared 2 bases from V and 4 bases from J, leaving 8 bases between. Per the germline V gene, CDR1 is MNHNS and CDR2 is SASEGT. The CDR3 runs 13 residues. The CDR3 DNA follows: TGTGCCAGCAGTGAACAGGGGATCACTGAAGCTTTCTTT. Its protein is CASSEQGITEAFF.

The gene calls are TRBV28 and TRBJ1-5; D possibly corresponds to TRBD1 (5 bases). V was cut by 5 bases and J by 2 bases, with 13 bases left in between. CDR1 MDHEN and CDR2 SYDVKM come from the germline V gene. The CDR3 is 15 residues long. The CDR3 reads CASSIDSYGNQPQHF. DNA of the CDR3: TGTGCCAGCAGTATAGACAGTTACGGCAATCAGCCCCAGCATTTT.

V gene TRBV5-1 combines with J gene TRBJ2-3; D remains ambiguous. The germline gives CDR1 SGHRS, CDR2 YFSETQ. Trimming removed 2 bases from V and 0 bases from J, with 13 bases in between. This CDR3 region has 16 residues. CDR3 DNA: TGCGCCAGCAGCTTAGGTACGAGCTCTAGCACAGATACGCAGTATTTT. Encoded protein: CASSLGTSSSTDTQYF.

The V gene is TRBV14, the J gene TRBJ2-7, with D perhaps TRBD2 (6 bases). CDR1 and CDR2 (germline): SGHDN, FVKESK. The CDR3 length is 14 residues. The germline V and J ends were trimmed by 4 bases and 2 bases, with 12 bases remaining between them. The CDR3 reads CASSPGLKAYEQYF. CDR3 in DNA: TGTGCCAGCAGCCCGGGACTTAAAGCCTACGAGCAGTACTTC.

The chain joins TRBV6-1 to TRBJ1-5; D call uncertain. Between the trimmed V and J ends, which lost 1 base and 3 bases, there was a span of 10 bases. The germline V gene has CDR1 MNHNS and CDR2 SASEGT. This CDR3 is built from 15 residues. The chain's CDR3 is CASSEVDGSNQPQHF. The CDR3 DNA sequence: TGTGCCAGCAGTGAAGTTGATGGTTCCAATCAGCCCCAGCATTTT.

In nucleotides, the CDR3 is TGTGCTAGTGGTACGCTGACAGGGCCCACCTCTGGAAACACCATATATTTT. Amino acid sequence: CASGTLTGPTSGNTIYF. The rearrangement uses TRBV12-5 and TRBJ1-3, with TRBD1 identical over 7 bases. This CDR3 spans 17 amino acids. Unmatched junction bases numbered 10, after V lost 5 bases and J lost 0 bases. CDR1 and CDR2 from the germline V gene are LGHNT and FRNRAP.